What follows is one TCR beta chain and its context. Relative to the germline gene, one junction end is altered; a read error may explain this. Germline CDR1 MGHRA, CDR2 YSYEKL. There are 16 residues in the CDR3. TCRdb keeps only in-frame clones here, not all; method: immunoSEQ multiplex PCR. The sample consists of some 530,000 clones, roughly nine tenths of them appearing once. This record belongs to a study of blood T cell repertoires in COVID-19. Allocation to cohorts depended on clinical history reported by the participants. The V and J genes are TRBV4-1 and TRBJ1-4, with unresolved D. Sequenced: PBMCs or T cells enriched from blood (not recorded which). The TCR sequence derives from a woman aged 55-69 years who had recovered from COVID-19. CDR3 region: CASSKDLGSFNEKLFF. CDR3 DNA: TGCGCCAGCAGCAAAGACCTGGGCTCATTTAATGAAAAACTGTTTTTT.